This is a list of T cell receptor beta chains from one sample in a study of cytomegalovirus exposure and HLA in healthy donors. Clones were read by immunoSEQ multiplex PCR, and TCRdb kept only the in-frame ones, dropping some. This sample has 150,000 or so clones, with around 66% found just once. The sample taken for sequencing was PBMCs. The receptors were gathered from a woman aged 30 to 39 in good health and CMV-seropositive. The CDR3 runs from the conserved cysteine through the conserved F or W. A D gene is named only where the DNA matches it firmly. Not every row has a clone size; where given, it reads once, few, many or a size class.

>.|TRBJ1-2|TRBV15|.
TGTGCCACCAGCAGAGATATCTATGGCTACACCTTC
CATSRDIYGYTF
>.|TRBJ1-2|TRBV7-9|.
TGTGCCAGCAGCCCGGGAGGGGGAAGCTATGGCTACACCTTC
CASSPGGGSYGYTF
>TRBD2|TRBJ2-5|TRBV7-2|.
TGTGCCAGCAGCTACCTAGCGGACCAAGAGACCCAGTACTTC
CASSYLADQETQYF
>TRBD1|TRBJ1-5|TRBV30|.
TGTGCCTGGAGATCCGGGACAGGGTTGGGCAATCAGCCCCAGCATTTT
CAWRSGTGLGNQPQHF
>.|TRBJ2-7|TRBV7-2|few
TGTGCCAGCAGCTTACAACAGGGCGGGTACGAGCAGTACTTC
CASSLQQGGYEQYF
>TRBD1|TRBJ1-1|TRBV7-9|.
TGTGCCAGCAGCTTAGTCGGGGACAGCACTGAAGCTTTCTTT
CASSLVGDSTEAFF
>TRBD2|TRBJ2-1|TRBV4-1|.
TGCGCCAGCAGCCAAGTACGGGGGGGATCCTACAATGAGCAGTTCTTC
CASSQVRGGSYNEQFF
>.|TRBJ1-5|TRBV21-1|once
TGTGCCAGCACTTTCCGCCTGGGGAAAACGGGACAGGGGGCGCGGGGCAATCAGCCCCAGCATTTT
CASTFRLGKTGQGARGNQPQHF
>.|TRBJ1-1|TRBV5-6|few
TGTGCCAGCAGCTTGCCGGGGAACACTGAAGCTTTCTTT
CASSLPGNTEAFF
>TRBD2|TRBJ2-7|TRBV30|.
TGTGCCTGGAGTTACGGGGGGGATCTGTCCTACGAGCAGTACTTC
CAWSYGGDLSYEQYF
>.|TRBJ1-1|TRBV7-6|.
TGTGCCAGCAGCTTAAGTGGGGGCAGGGTAAACACTGAAGCTTTCTTT
CASSLSGGRVNTEAFF
>TRBD1|TRBJ2-7|TRBV2|.
TGTGCCAGCAGAATGGACAGGGTGGGGGCTACCGAGCAGTACTTC
CASRMDRVGATEQYF
>.|TRBJ1-4|TRBV29-1|few
TGCAGCTTGACGTCGCAGGGCTGGGAAAAACTGTTTTTT
CSLTSQGWEKLFF
>.|TRBJ1-5|TRBV28|few
TGTGCCAGCAGTTTAATATCACAGTTAAAGCCCCAGCATTTT
CASSLISQLKPQHF
>.|TRBJ1-4|TRBV5-1|.
TGCGCCAGCAGCCCTCCGACAGGTGATAATGAAAAACTGTTTTTT
CASSPPTGDNEKLFF
>.|TRBJ1-5|TRBV5-4|.
TGTGCCAGCAGCCGGGGGGGGTCAGGCAATCAGCCCCAGCATTTT
CASSRGGSGNQPQHF
>.|TRBJ1-5|TRBV7-2|.
TGTGCCAGCAGCGTTGGACCCGGACTAACTTATCAGCCCCAGCATTTT
CASSVGPGLTYQPQHF
>.|TRBJ2-3|TRBV10-3|.
TGTGCCATCAGGGAGTCGGGAGTGTACGCAGATACGCAGTATTTT
CAIRESGVYADTQYF
>TRBD1|TRBJ2-4|TRBV7-2|.
TGTGCCAGCAGCCCCCCGCGACAGGGCGGGAACATTCAGTACTTC
CASSPPRQGGNIQYF
>.|TRBJ2-3|TRBV27|.
TGTGCCAGCAGTTTCCCAGGTGCGGGAACAGATACGCAGTATTTT
CASSFPGAGTDTQYF
>.|TRBJ2-7|TRBV7-8|.
TGTGCCAGCAGCTTCCGACAATCCTACGAGCAGTACTTC
CASSFRQSYEQYF
>TRBD2|TRBJ2-3|TRBV29-1|.
TGCAGCGCATATGGACTAGCAGGCACAGATACGCAGTATTTT
CSAYGLAGTDTQYF
>TRBD1|TRBJ1-5|TRBV15|.
TGTGCCACCAGCAGATCCCCCCGGGACAGGGTGAATCAGCCCCAGCATTTT
CATSRSPRDRVNQPQHF
>TRBD1|TRBJ1-4|TRBV29-1|.
TGCAGCGCGCGGGGACAGGGTAATGAAAAACTGTTTTTT
CSARGQGNEKLFF
>.|TRBJ2-3|TRBV10-3|.
TGTGCCATCAGCGGGGGAGATACGCAGTATTTT
CAISGGDTQYF
>TRBD1|TRBJ1-1|TRBV7-2|.
TGTGCCAGCAGCGTTTTTACAGGGGGCGGGAACACTGAAGCTTTCTTT
CASSVFTGGGNTEAFF
>.|TRBJ1-2|TRBV18|few
TGTGCCAGCTCACCACTCAAGGGAGGCAACTATGGCTACACCTTC
CASSPLKGGNYGYTF
>.|TRBJ2-2|TRBV9|.
TGTGCCAGCAGCCCCCCCGGGGTAGGGAACACCGGGGAGCTGTTTTTT
CASSPPGVGNTGELFF
>.|TRBJ2-3|TRBV18|once
TGTGCCAGCTCACCCCTAACAGGGAGCACAGATACGCAGTATTTT
CASSPLTGSTDTQYF
>TRBD1|TRBJ2-7|TRBV29-1|.
TGCAGCGTGTCCGGGACAGGGGACTATTACGAGCAGTACTTC
CSVSGTGDYYEQYF
>.|TRBJ1-5|TRBV10-3|few
TGTGCCATCAGTAACAGTAATCAGCCCCAGCATTTT
CAISNSNQPQHF
>.|TRBJ1-1|TRBV14|.
TGTGCCAGCAGCCCTCAGGGTAGTAACACTGAAGCTTTCTTT
CASSPQGSNTEAFF
>.|TRBJ1-1|TRBV5-4|.
TGTGCCAGCAGGCAGACGGGGAACACTGAAGCTTTCTTT
CASRQTGNTEAFF
>.|TRBJ2-7|TRBV5-4|.
TGTGCCAGCAGCTTTAGGGGGTCTGGTTACGAGCAGTACTTC
CASSFRGSGYEQYF
>TRBD1|TRBJ2-7|TRBV29-1|few
TGCAGCGTTGCGCGGGACAGGGAGATCTACGAGCAGTACTTC
CSVARDREIYEQYF
>TRBD1|TRBJ2-1|TRBV6-5|.
TGTGCCAGCAGAATTTGGACAGGGGGCTGGGATGAGCAGTTCTTC
CASRIWTGGWDEQFF
>.|TRBJ2-7|TRBV4-1|once
TGCGCCAGCAGCCAAGAATGGGGCACCTACGAGCAGTACTTC
CASSQEWGTYEQYF
>.|TRBJ1-2|TRBV28|.
TGTGCCAGCAGTTTTCCGGGGGGCTACACCTTC
CASSFPGGYTF
>TRBD2|TRBJ2-1|TRBV19|.
TGTGCCAGTCGGGGCAGGGAGGGACGCAATGAGCAGTTCTTC
CASRGREGRNEQFF
>.|TRBJ1-1|TRBV7-6|.
TGTGCCAGCAGCTTAGAAAGTAGAACTGAAGCTTTCTTT
CASSLESRTEAFF
>.|TRBJ1-3|TRBV13|.
TGTGCCAGCAGCGGGGCGGGGGTCGGTGGAAACACCATATATTTT
CASSGAGVGGNTIYF
>.|TRBJ2-7|TRBV11-2|.
TGTGCCAGCAGCTTAGATCTACGCTACTACGAGCAGTACTTC
CASSLDLRYYEQYF
>.|TRBJ2-3|TRBV27|.
TGTGCCAGCAGGTCCCACACAGATACGCAGTATTTT
CASRSHTDTQYF
>.|TRBJ1-1|TRBV4-2|.
TGTGCCAGCAGCCAAGATCCTTCAGAAACTGAAGCTTTCTTT
CASSQDPSETEAFF
>.|TRBJ2-5|TRBV6-5|.
TGTGCCAGCCGCTCGCTCGGAGGGCCCGGGGAGACCCAGTACTTC
CASRSLGGPGETQYF
>.|TRBJ2-7|TRBV5-5|.
TGTGCCAGCAGCTTGCCCTTGACTAGTACCTACGAGCAGTACTTC
CASSLPLTSTYEQYF
>.|TRBJ1-1|TRBV5-4|once
TGTGCCAGCAGCTTGGGGTGGGGGGGCGACACTTTCTTT
CASSLGWGGDTFF
>.|TRBJ2-7|TRBV25-1|.
TGTGCCAGCAGTGACTCCTACGAGCAGTACTTC
CASSDSYEQYF
>.|TRBJ1-4|TRBV19|.
TGTGCCAGTAGTATATCGGGCAGGGGTGGTGAAAAACTGTTTTTT
CASSISGRGGEKLFF
>.|TRBJ2-7|TRBV6-5|many
TGTGCCAGCAGCCTAGGGGCACACGAGCAGTACTTC
CASSLGAHEQYF
>TRBD2|TRBJ2-5|TRBV10-3|once
TGTGCCATCAGTGCGTCTAGCGGAACCGGCCAAGAGACCCAGTACTTC
CAISASSGTGQETQYF
>TRBD1|TRBJ1-2|TRBV14|.
TGTGCCAGCAGCCAAGTCGGTCAAGGACAGGGACTCTATGGCTACACCTTC
CASSQVGQGQGLYGYTF
>TRBD2|TRBJ2-1|TRBV11-2|.
TGTGCCAGCAGCTACACCGGGACTAGCGGCAATGAGCAGTTCTTC
CASSYTGTSGNEQFF
>.|TRBJ1-3|TRBV5-4|.
TGTGCCAGCAGCTCGGGATTGGACAGCTCTGGAAACACCATATATTTT
CASSSGLDSSGNTIYF
>TRBD1|TRBJ1-6|TRBV27|.
TGTGCCAGCTCCCTGTGGGACAGACTCAATTCACCCCTCCACTTT
CASSLWDRLNSPLHF
>.|TRBJ2-7|TRBV29-1|.
TGCAGCGGCCAACAGGGAATCGGCGAGCAGTACTTC
CSGQQGIGEQYF
>.|TRBJ1-5|TRBV27|.
TGTGCCAGCAGTTTACGGGAACCAGGGCCCCAGCATTTT
CASSLREPGPQHF
>TRBD1|TRBJ1-2|TRBV25-1|few
TGTGCCAGCAGTACGACAGGGAACTCTGGCTACACCTTC
CASSTTGNSGYTF